These T cell receptor beta chains were read from a single sample in a study of T-cell memory formation after mild COVID-19. Via MiXCR, TCRdb re-called the 5' RACE reads, giving one row per CDR3 protein. In the table there are around 200,000 distinct CDR3 sequences, 20% to 25% of which are singletons. Sequenced: PBMCs or a T cell subset sorted from them (not recorded which). These receptors all stem from an adult woman who had mild COVID-19 (a few samples of this study predate the infection). Cell type and time point are not known. Both conserved end residues are part of each CDR3. Each record gives: V gene, clone size, J gene, D gene, CDR3 protein, CDR3 DNA. A D gene is named only where the DNA matches it firmly. Where a row states a size, it is once, few, many or the class of an expanded clone; other rows omit it.

TRBV5-1	.	TRBJ2-7	TRBD1	CASSLGTGVHEQYF	TGCGCCAGCAGCTTGGGGACAGGGGTCCACGAGCAGTACTTC
TRBV4-1	.	TRBJ1-6	.	CASSLSKGSGSPLHF	TGCGCCAGCAGCCTCAGCAAGGGTTCGGGTTCACCCCTCCACTTT
TRBV6-5	many	TRBJ2-7	.	CASSPDSAATYEQYF	TGTGCCAGCAGTCCTGACAGCGCTGCAACCTACGAGCAGTACTTC
TRBV7-9	.	TRBJ1-2	.	CASSASRRGYTF	TGTGCCAGCAGCGCCAGTAGGAGGGGCTACACCTTC
TRBV2	.	TRBJ1-1	TRBD1	CASSDRRGPNTEAFF	TGTGCCAGCAGCGACCGCAGGGGGCCGAACACTGAAGCTTTCTTT
TRBV25-1	.	TRBJ2-5	.	CASRGPGLQETQYF	TGTGCCAGCAGGGGTCCGGGACTCCAAGAGACCCAGTACTTC
TRBV5-1	.	TRBJ2-7	.	CASSMGGSYGQYF	TGCGCCAGCAGCATGGGGGGCTCCTACGGGCAGTACTTC
TRBV9	few	TRBJ2-5	.	CASSVGGQGRETQYF	TGTGCCAGCAGCGTAGGAGGGCAGGGTCGGGAGACCCAGTACTTC
TRBV2	.	TRBJ1-1	.	CASKNRFGTFF	TGTGCCAGCAAAAACAGATTCGGTACTTTCTTT
TRBV12-3/TRBV12-4	.	TRBJ1-1	.	CASSFSGDEAFF	TGTGCCAGCAGTTTTTCGGGGGATGAAGCTTTCTTT
TRBV10-3	few	TRBJ2-7	TRBD1	CAISEPGQGYEQYF	TGTGCCATCAGTGAGCCGGGACAGGGCTACGAGCAGTACTTC
TRBV6-5	few	TRBJ1-1	.	CASSYSGQGRAEAFF	TGTGCCAGCAGTTACTCTGGGCAGGGGAGGGCTGAAGCTTTCTTT
TRBV5-6	.	TRBJ2-7	.	CASSLDLQGTSYEQYF	TGTGCCAGCAGCTTAGATTTGCAGGGTACGTCCTACGAGCAGTACTTC
TRBV20-1	.	TRBJ2-1	TRBD2	CSAIAGGPEYNEQFF	TGCAGTGCTATAGCGGGAGGGCCGGAGTACAATGAGCAGTTCTTC
TRBV27	few	TRBJ1-2	.	CASSTFGSRYYGYTF	TGTGCCAGCAGTACTTTTGGGTCGAGATACTATGGCTACACCTTC
TRBV4-3	few	TRBJ2-1	TRBD2	CASSQAGVFGNEQFF	TGCGCCAGCAGCCAGGCGGGAGTATTTGGCAATGAGCAGTTCTTC
TRBV4-2	many	TRBJ2-3	.	CASSLLGTDTQYF	TGTGCCAGCAGCCTACTGGGCACAGATACGCAGTATTTT
TRBV12-3/TRBV12-4	.	TRBJ2-5	TRBD2	CASSLILAGETQYF	TGTGCCAGCAGTTTAATACTAGCGGGAGAGACCCAGTACTTC
TRBV6-5	.	TRBJ1-4	.	CASRPGLNDPPPDEKLFF	TGTGCCAGCCGACCAGGACTGAACGACCCTCCACCGGATGAAAAACTGTTTTTT
TRBV28	.	TRBJ2-7	.	CASSLRGSPYEQYF	TGTGCCAGCAGTTTACGGGGGAGTCCCTACGAGCAGTACTTC
TRBV25-1	.	TRBJ1-3	TRBD1	CASSGRGSPNTIYF	TGTGCCAGCAGTGGCAGGGGGTCGCCCAACACCATATATTTT
TRBV20-1	.	TRBJ2-5	.	CSASTLRRTTEETQYF	TGCAGTGCAAGTACCCTCCGGCGGACTACCGAAGAGACCCAGTACTTC
TRBV7-2	few	TRBJ2-1	TRBD1	CASSPGQGGPNEQFF	TGTGCCAGCAGCCCGGGACAGGGAGGCCCCAATGAGCAGTTCTTC